This T cell receptor (beta chain) was sequenced during a study of blood T cell repertoires in COVID-19. Across the whole study: Italy, Spain and the United States were the sources of the convalescent and acute COVID-19 samples. Sources were T cells, B-cell-depleted T cells, or PBMCs; the material itself was cDNA or gDNA.

Seattle-derived patients entered the study during active infection and were followed longitudinally. Only in-frame clones appear in the TCRdb table, and some are missing; sequencing was by immunoSEQ multiplex PCR. This table holds 200,000 to 250,000 clones, about 88% found once. CDR1 is MNHEY and CDR2 is SVGAGI in the germline V gene. V lost 6 bases, J lost 3 bases, and 9 bases lay in between. This CDR3 comprises 13 residues. The TCR originated in a man over 45 with COVID-19, enrolled during active disease. Specimen: peripheral blood. This chain uses TRBV6-5 with TRBJ2-4; weak D call: TRBD2 (5 bases). CDR3: CASSGGDKNIQYF. CDR3 sequence (DNA): TGTGCCAGCAGCGGAGGTGACAAAAACATTCAGTACTTC.